One and the same sample provided the 17 T cell receptor beta chains below, sequenced in a study of regulatory T cells in long-lasting Graves disease. As for time point: persistent/refractory GD, antithyroid drugs over 5 years with positive TRAb. PBMCs were the source of the RNA used for TCR sequencing. Libraries of TCR beta came from iRepertoire HTBI primers plus Arm-PCR of CDR3 regions. Via MiXCR, TCRdb re-called the multiplex PCR reads, giving one row per CDR3 protein. The sample holds 390,000 or so distinct CDR3 sequences, approximately 25% seen once. Specimen: peripheral blood mononuclear cells (PBMCs), collected when the disease was refractory, from a patient treated with antithyroid drugs. These receptors were collected from a middle-aged woman with Graves disease.

The gene calls are TRBV12-5 and TRBJ2-3; TRBD2 matches 11 bases. V trimming: 0 bases; J trimming: 6 bases; junction bases outside the gene matches: 5. The germline CDR1 and CDR2 sequences are LGHNT and FRNRAP. The length of the CDR3 is 16 residues. CDR3 residues: CASGLVLAGVLDTQYF. Written as DNA, the CDR3 is TGTGCTAGTGGTTTGGTACTAGCGGGAGTTTTGGATACGCAGTATTTT.

There are many counts of this clonotype. J is TRBJ1-1 and V is TRBV5-5; possibly TRBD1 for D (5 bases). The CDR3 covers 14 residues. Trimming stripped 4 bases from V and 6 bases from J, with 16 bases between. In germline, CDR1 is SGHKS, CDR2 YYEKEE (reference sequence). For the CDR3, the DNA is TGTGCCAGCAGCCTCAGGGCCTTTGGGGCTGAAGCTTTCTTT. Translating it yields CASSLRAFGAEAFF.

Worth noting for this clonotype: With a much larger clone just one base away, this may be a read error. The rearrangement links TRBV6-5 to TRBJ2-5; 12 positions match TRBD2. Germline V gene lookup returns CDR1 MNHEY and CDR2 SVGAGI. The CDR3 covers 18 residues. CDR3 amino acids: CAGSYHLSSGRASETQYF. For the CDR3, the DNA is TGTGCCGGCAGTTACCATCTGTCTAGCGGGAGGGCCTCGGAGACCCAGTACTTC.

This clonotype was recorded at least ten times. This chain uses TRBV27 with TRBJ2-2; D possibly corresponds to TRBD1 (6 bases). The CDR3 runs 12 residues. V lost 2 bases, J lost 8 bases, and 6 bases lay in between. In germline, CDR1 is MNHEY, CDR2 SMNVEV (reference sequence). CDR3 sequence reads: CASSLDRGELFF. CDR3 DNA sequence: TGTGCCAGCAGTTTAGACAGGGGGGAGCTGTTTTTT.

This clonotype was counted many times. The chain uses TRBV13 and TRBJ2-7; either TRBD1 or TRBD2 may supply D (5 bases each). The V gene's germline CDR1 is PRHDT and CDR2 FYEKMQ (reference sequence). Trimming cost V 5 bases and J 5 bases, with 19 bases left between them. This CDR3 comprises 15 residues. The DNA for the CDR3 is TGTGCCAGCAGCCCCGGGGACGGCATGTCTAACGAGCAGTACTTC. Its protein is CASSPGDGMSNEQYF.

The rearrangement links TRBV7-8 to TRBJ1-1; 12 bases align to TRBD1. J was trimmed by 6 bases and V by 5 bases; bases with no gene match: 4. There are 14 residues in the CDR3. Germline V gives CDR1 SGHVS, CDR2 FQNEAQ. The CDR3 loop reads CASSAGQGASEAFF. The CDR3 region has the DNA TGTGCCAGCAGCGCGGGACAGGGGGCTTCTGAAGCTTTCTTT.

CDR3 amino acids: CASSFRGYGNTIYF. CDR3 coding DNA: TGTGCCAGCAGCTTTCGAGGGTATGGAAACACCATATATTTT. The chain recombines TRBV7-6 with TRBJ1-3; no firm D call. CDR1 is SGHVS and CDR2 is FNYEAQ in the germline V gene. There are 14 residues in the CDR3. Between the trimmed V and J ends, which lost 3 bases and 3 bases, there was a span of 9 bases.

This clonotype showed up many times. The rearrangement links TRBV2 to TRBJ1-5; TRBD1 matches at 7 bases. Germline V gene sequence: CDR1 SNHLY, CDR2 FYNNEI. The CDR3 extends over 15 amino acids. V was pared by 7 bases and J by 5 bases, with 11 bases of the junction left unmatched. The CDR3 DNA sequence: TGTGCCAGCAACTCCCGGACAGGACGGGATCAGCCCCAGCATTTT. Amino acid sequence: CASNSRTGRDQPQHF.

This clonotype was detected many times. The V call is TRBV27, the J call TRBJ1-6; 8 bases match TRBD1. Germline trimming cut 3 bases from V and 8 bases from J; bases unmatched to any gene: 3. The CDR3 sequence is 14 residues long. Germline assignment: CDR1 MNHEY and CDR2 SMNVEV (reference sequence). In nucleotides, the CDR3 is TGTGCCAGCAGTTTTACGGACAGGGATTCACCCCTCCACTTT. This gives the protein CASSFTDRDSPLHF.

The rearrangement uses TRBV28 and TRBJ2-3; 11 nucleotides align to TRBD1. This CDR3 region has 18 residues. Germline V gives CDR1 MDHEN, CDR2 SYDVKM. With 2 bases clipped from V and 9 bases from J, the junction kept 16 bases outside the gene matches. DNA for the CDR3: TGTGCCAGCAGTTTACGGGGGACGGGTAAAAGGACAGGGGGCACGCAGTATTTT. Translating gives CASSLRGTGKRTGGTQYF.

Note on this clonotype: This may be a read error, as it is one base from a much larger clone. The CDR3 reads CANSTGLGGYRETQYF. CDR3 DNA: TGTGCCAACAGTACCGGCTTGGGGGGCTATCGAGAGACCCAGTACTTC. The chain is built from TRBV12-3 or TRBV12-4 and TRBJ2-5; D could derive from TRBD1 or TRBD2 (6 bases each). The CDR3 loop spans 16 amino acids.

The chain is built from TRBV2 and TRBJ2-1; no definite D call. Germline V gives CDR1 SNHLY, CDR2 FYNNEI. The CDR3 covers 13 residues. Trimming left V 6 bases short and J 7 bases short, with 13 bases between. The CDR3 sequence is CASSVAVGNEQFF. CDR3 nucleotides: TGTGCCAGCAGCGTAGCAGTAGGGAATGAGCAGTTCTTC.

Only a few counts were recorded for this clonotype. The J gene is TRBJ2-7, the V gene TRBV11-2; 8 nucleotides agree with TRBD1. The V segment lost 3 bases and the J segment 5 bases; nucleotides outside the gene matches: 9. Germline CDR1 is SGHAT and CDR2 is FQNNGV. This CDR3 has 15 residues. CDR3 protein: CASSFARGRFNEQYF. CDR3 DNA: TGTGCCAGCAGCTTTGCCAGGGGGCGCTTCAACGAGCAGTACTTC.

This clonotype was counted between two and nine times. This chain joins TRBV20-1 and TRBJ2-7; D possibly corresponds to TRBD2 (6 bases). The length of the CDR3 is 13 residues. Germline-derived CDR1 and CDR2 are DFQATT and SNEGSKA (reference sequence). The V gene lost 2 bases and the J gene lost 2 bases, with 10 bases spanning the gap. The CDR3: CSARRDSTYEQYF. CDR3 coding DNA: TGCAGTGCTAGACGGGACTCAACCTACGAGCAGTACTTC.

V usage is TRBV15 and J usage is TRBJ2-7; D is ambiguous. V lost 3 bases and J lost 0, with 12 bases in between. The germline V gene has CDR1 LNHNV and CDR2 YYDKDF (reference sequence). The CDR3 consists of 15 residues. CDR3 protein: CATSRADKISYEQYF. The CDR3 DNA sequence: TGTGCCACCAGCAGGGCAGATAAAATCTCCTACGAGCAGTACTTC.

On this clonotype itself: This may be a read error: a much more frequent sequence differs by one nucleotide. This sequence joins TRBV28 and TRBJ2-2, with no clear D. The germline V and J ends were trimmed by 8 bases and 9 bases, with 13 bases remaining between them. Germline-derived CDR1 and CDR2 are MDHEN and SYDVKM. This CDR3 has 12 amino acids. The CDR3 DNA follows: TGTGCCAGCTTGGCCGGACGGTGGGAGCTGTTTTTT. Encoded protein: CASLAGRWELFF.

The CDR3 loop is CASKEGAYSPLHF. In DNA form, the CDR3 reads TGTGCCAGTAAGGAGGGGGCGTATTCACCCCTCCACTTT. The chain combines TRBV19 with TRBJ1-6, with 7 bases identical to TRBD1. V shed 7 bases, J shed 8 bases, and the junction held 5 bases outside the gene matches. The CDR3 consists of 13 residues. Germline loops: CDR1 LNHDA, CDR2 SQIVND (reference sequence).